The 9 T cell receptor beta chains below were found in one sample sequenced in a study of shared clonotypes between healthy human individuals. Some clones are missing from TCRdb's copy, which holds only in-frame ones; the method was immunoSEQ multiplex PCR. The sample includes hundreds of thousands of clones, about three quarters of them seen just once. Sequencing was performed on memory CD4+ T cells sorted from blood. This sample's subset: CD45RA-negative fraction. Source of these receptors: a young woman in good health.

This clone has only a few counts. This same CDR3 is encoded by further DNA sequences in the sample. CDR3 DNA: TGTGCCAGCAGTTCAACCGGGACAGGGTGGGGCGAGCAGTACTTC. Protein: CASSSTGTGWGEQYF. This chain joins TRBV28 and TRBJ2-7; 9 nucleotides align to TRBD1. Germline-derived CDR1 and CDR2 are MDHEN and SYDVKM. The V gene end was trimmed by 4 bases and the J gene end by 6 bases; junction bases not matched to a gene: 10. The CDR3 covers 15 residues.

This clone occurred once. The chain uses TRBV19 and TRBJ2-3; D may correspond to TRBD1 or TRBD2 (6 bases each). The germline CDR1 and CDR2 sequences are LNHDA and SQIVND (reference sequence). V dropped 7 bases and J dropped 6 bases, with 14 bases sitting between them. The CDR3 spans 13 residues. The CDR3 sequence: CASNNGGADTQYF. The CDR3 DNA reads TGTGCCAGTAATAACGGGGGCGCGGATACGCAGTATTTT.

The V and J genes are TRBV2 and TRBJ2-7; D possibly corresponds to TRBD2 (7 bases). CDR3 length: 15 amino acids. Between the trimmed V and J ends, which lost 6 bases and 3 bases, there was a span of 18 bases. The V gene's germline CDR1 is SNHLY and CDR2 FYNNEI. The CDR3, as DNA: TGTGCCAGCAGAATCTCGGGGGGCATGCTCTACGAGCAGTACTTC. It specifies CASRISGGMLYEQYF.

This clone was seen a single time. The chain joins TRBV19 to TRBJ1-5, with D possibly being TRBD1 (5 bases). Trimming removed 5 bases at V and 6 bases at J, with 17 bases between. This CDR3 has 15 residues. Germline V gene lookup returns CDR1 LNHDA and CDR2 SQIVND (reference sequence). This CDR3 reads CASSFGTSGFQPQHF. The CDR3 nucleotides are TGTGCCAGTAGTTTCGGTACATCAGGGTTTCAGCCCCAGCATTTT.

The chain uses TRBV19 and TRBJ1-2; D gene unclear. CDR1 is LNHDA and CDR2 is SQIVND in the germline V gene (reference sequence). This CDR3 has 13 residues. The V and J ends lost 5 bases and 4 bases respectively, with 11 bases between them. CDR3 sequence (DNA): TGTGCCAGTAGTGCGGAATCCGGCTATGGCTACACCTTC. Translating it yields CASSAESGYGYTF.

The chain joins TRBV4-1 to TRBJ1-2; D may be TRBD1 (6 bases). Germline values: CDR1 MGHRA, CDR2 YSYEKL. V lost 1 base, J lost 0 bases, and 21 bases lay in between. This CDR3 is 19 amino acids long. The CDR3 region has the DNA TGCGCCAGCAGCCAAGTATTAAGACAGGCAAAAGCCACTAACTATGGCTACACCTTC. Translating gives CASSQVLRQAKATNYGYTF.

J is TRBJ2-2 and V is TRBV7-9; D ambiguous. Germline CDR1 is SEHNR and CDR2 is FQNEAQ (reference sequence). The CDR3 is made up of 14 amino acids. V lost 6 bases and J lost 1, with 9 bases in between. This CDR3 reads CASRVGLNTGELFF. CDR3 coding DNA: TGTGCCAGCAGAGTGGGGTTGAACACCGGGGAGCTGTTTTTT. The full variable domain, completed using reference TRBV7-9 and TRBJ2-2, is DTGVSQNPRHKITKRGQNVTFRCDPISEHNRLYWYRQTLGQGPEFLTYFQNEAQLEKSRLLSDRFSAERPKGSFSTLEIQRTEQGDSAMYLCASRVGLNTGELFFGEGSRLTVL.

This sequence joins TRBV11-3 and TRBJ2-1; possible D gene TRBD1, 6 bases. Trimming pared 5 bases from V and 4 bases from J, leaving 15 bases between. In germline, CDR1 is SGHNT, CDR2 YENEEA. The CDR3 loop spans 15 amino acids. CDR3 coding DNA: TGTGCCAGCAGCCGAAGCTGGGGACAATACAATGAGCAGTTCTTC. It translates to CASSRSWGQYNEQFF.

V is TRBV14 and J is TRBJ2-7, with a weak D call TRBD1 (5 bases). The CDR3 consists of 13 residues. Germline V CDR1 and CDR2: SGHDN, FVKESK. Trimming pared 6 bases from V and 2 bases from J, leaving 11 bases between. CDR3 nucleotide sequence: TGTGCCAGCAGTCGACAGCCCGCCTACGAGCAGTACTTC. Protein product: CASSRQPAYEQYF.